The rows below give T cell receptor beta chains drawn from one sample of a study of T cell responses to AZD1222 COVID-19 vaccine. Libraries were prepared by immunoSEQ multiplex PCR; TCRdb keeps only in-frame clonotypes and omits some of them. The data show roughly 160,000 clones, about 95% seen once. This material consisted of peripheral blood, taken on day 0 of AZD1222 vaccination. These receptor sequences come from an adult in good health. Both conserved end residues are part of each CDR3. D genes are given only for firm matches. A clone size is listed for some rows: how often the clone was seen (once, few, many), or a class if it is expanded.

>TRBJ1-1|TRBV7-9|NA|NA
CASSLQGVNTEAFF
TGTGCCAGCAGCTTACAGGGAGTGAACACTGAAGCTTTCTTT
>TRBJ1-6|TRBV5-8|NA|NA
CASNDADNSPLHF
TGTGCCAGCAACGACGCAGATAATTCACCCCTCCACTTT
>TRBJ1-6|TRBV5-5|NA|NA
CASSLGRKNSPLHF
TGTGCCAGCAGCTTGGGTAGGAAAAATTCACCCCTCCACTTT
>TRBJ2-7|TRBV12-5|NA|TRBD2
CASRGEGYEQYF
TGTGCTAGCCGAGGGGAGGGGTACGAGCAGTACTTC
>TRBJ2-4|TRBV14|NA|NA
CASSQAPGLAKNIQYF
TGTGCCAGCAGCCAAGCACCGGGACTAGCCAAAAACATTCAGTACTTC
>TRBJ2-7|TRBV28|NA|NA
CASSLRDPSYEQYF
TGTGCCAGCAGTTTGAGGGATCCCTCCTACGAGCAGTACTTC
>TRBJ1-2|TRBV7-9|NA|NA
CASSLARQGGYTF
TGTGCCAGCAGCTTAGCCAGGCAGGGGGGCTACACCTTC
>TRBJ2-2|TRBV9|NA|NA
CASSPVAGELFF
TGTGCCAGCAGCCCGGTGGCCGGGGAGCTGTTTTTT
>TRBJ1-3|TRBV27|NA|NA
CASSPRISGNTIYF
TGTGCCAGTAGCCCACGGATCTCTGGAAACACCATATATTTT
>TRBJ1-2|TRBV28|NA|TRBD1
CASSSSPRDRRYGYTF
TGTGCCAGCAGTTCTTCTCCCCGGGACAGGAGATATGGCTACACCTTC
>TRBJ1-2|TRBV6-5|NA|NA
CASSTWDGLYGYTF
TGTGCCAGCAGTACTTGGGACGGCCTCTATGGCTACACCTTC
>TRBJ2-7|TRBV14|NA|NA
CASSSSYEQYF
TGTGCCAGCAGCTCAAGTTACGAGCAGTACTTC
>TRBJ1-3|TRBV29-1|once|NA
CSATGWAGNTIYF
TGCAGCGCGACAGGTTGGGCTGGAAACACCATATATTTT
>TRBJ1-1|TRBV6-5|NA|NA
CASILGGQNTEAFF
NA
>TRBJ1-3|TRBV5-6|NA|TRBD1
CASSIRTGGGNTIYF
TGTGCCAGCAGCATAAGAACAGGGGGAGGAAACACCATATATTTT
>TRBJ1-5|TRBV21-1|NA|NA
CASSPHVASSNQPQHF
TGTGCCAGCAGCCCCCACGTGGCCAGTAGCAATCAGCCCCAGCATTTT
>TRBJ2-3|TRBV9|NA|NA
CASSVDSLATDTQYF
TGTGCCAGCAGCGTAGATAGCCTAGCCACAGATACGCAGTATTTT
>TRBJ1-6|TRBV5-1|NA|NA
CASSLDGGAGNSPLHF
TGCGCCAGCAGCTTGGATGGAGGGGCCGGAAATTCACCCCTCCACTTT
>TRBJ2-1|TRBV2|NA|TRBD2
CASSLTSGRAVSYNEQFF
TGTGCCAGCAGTCTGACTAGCGGGAGGGCCGTTTCCTACAATGAGCAGTTCTTC
>TRBJ2-7|TRBV18|once|NA
CASSPSPPGASYEQYF
TGTGCCAGCTCACCTAGCCCCCCGGGGGCCTCCTACGAGCAGTACTTC
>TRBJ1-1|TRBV5-1|NA|NA
CASSSREIMNTEAFF
TGCGCCAGCAGCTCAAGGGAGATAATGAACACTGAAGCTTTCTTT
>TRBJ2-7|TRBV29-1|NA|NA
CSVQSHEQYF
TGCAGCGTCCAATCCCACGAGCAGTACTTC
>TRBJ2-2|TRBV27|NA|NA
CATTMRGGQNTGELFF
TGTGCCACCACAATGCGAGGGGGACAGAACACCGGGGAGCTGTTTTTT
>TRBJ2-7|TRBV10-2|NA|TRBD1
CASSDYGTANYEQYF
TGCGCCAGCAGTGATTATGGGACAGCGAACTACGAGCAGTACTTC
>TRBJ1-1|TRBV12-5|NA|TRBD1
CASGTGVLYTEAFF
TGTGCTTCCGGGACAGGGGTGCTATACACTGAAGCTTTCTTT
>TRBJ2-2|TRBV30|NA|NA
CALSLAASNTGELFF
TGTGCCCTATCCCTGGCCGCATCGAACACCGGGGAGCTGTTTTTT
>TRBJ2-7|TRBV5-4|NA|NA
CASSLEFRDRYEQYF
TGTGCCAGCAGCTTGGAGTTCAGGGATCGCTACGAGCAGTACTTC
>TRBJ1-5|TRBV12-3/TRBV12-4|few|NA
CASSLAQPQHF
TGTGCCAGCAGTTTGGCACAGCCCCAGCATTTT
>TRBJ2-1|TRBV19|NA|NA
CASSMARHRNEQFF
TGTGCCAGTAGTATGGCGAGGCACAGGAATGAGCAGTTCTTC
>TRBJ1-1|TRBV7-8|NA|NA
CASSLAELYTEAFF
TGTGCCAGCAGCTTAGCGGAACTGTACACTGAAGCTTTCTTT
>TRBJ2-3|TRBV28|NA|NA
CASTIGGASLDTQYF
TGTGCCAGCACCATTGGGGGGGCTTCGTTAGATACGCAGTATTTT
>TRBJ2-1|TRBV15|NA|NA
CATSRVGGKQFF
TGTGCCACCAGCAGAGTTGGCGGGAAGCAGTTCTTC
>TRBJ1-3|TRBV25-1|NA|NA
CASSSLGSDYTIYF
TGTGCCAGCAGCTCACTGGGCAGTGATTACACCATATATTTT
>TRBJ1-1|TRBV5-1|NA|TRBD1
CASSPGQGALAFF
TGCGCCAGCAGCCCGGGACAGGGGGCTTTGGCTTTCTTT
>TRBJ1-2|TRBV28|NA|TRBD1
CASSTGGDYGYTF
TGTGCCAGCAGTACAGGGGGCGACTATGGCTACACCTTC
>TRBJ2-1|TRBV19|NA|TRBD2
CASSTGLARGNEQFF
TGTGCCAGTAGCACGGGACTAGCCCGGGGTAATGAGCAGTTCTTC
>TRBJ2-5|TRBV5-5|NA|NA
CASSLAQGETQYF
TGTGCCAGCAGCTTGGCCCAGGGAGAGACCCAGTACTTC
>TRBJ2-5|TRBV27|once|NA
CASSSGPQYF
TGTGCCAGCAGTTCAGGCCCCCAGTACTTC
>TRBJ1-1|TRBV6-5|NA|NA
CASRGTTVSPEAFF
TGTGCCAGCAGGGGGACCACAGTTTCCCCTGAAGCTTTCTTT